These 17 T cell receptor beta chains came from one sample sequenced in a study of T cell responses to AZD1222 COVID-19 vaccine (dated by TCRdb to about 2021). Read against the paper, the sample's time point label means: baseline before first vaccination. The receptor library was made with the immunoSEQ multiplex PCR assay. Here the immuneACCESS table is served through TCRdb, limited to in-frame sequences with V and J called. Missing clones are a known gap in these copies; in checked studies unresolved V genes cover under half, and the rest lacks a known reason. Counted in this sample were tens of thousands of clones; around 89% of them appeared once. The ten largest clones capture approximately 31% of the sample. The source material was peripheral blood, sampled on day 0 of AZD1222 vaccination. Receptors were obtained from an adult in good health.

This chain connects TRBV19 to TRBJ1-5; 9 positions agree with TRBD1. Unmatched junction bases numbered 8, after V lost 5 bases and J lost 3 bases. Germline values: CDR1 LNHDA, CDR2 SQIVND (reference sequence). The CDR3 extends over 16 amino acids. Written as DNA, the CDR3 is TGTGCCAGTAGTGTACGGGACAGGGAGGTCAATCAGCCCCAGCATTTT. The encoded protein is CASSVRDREVNQPQHF.

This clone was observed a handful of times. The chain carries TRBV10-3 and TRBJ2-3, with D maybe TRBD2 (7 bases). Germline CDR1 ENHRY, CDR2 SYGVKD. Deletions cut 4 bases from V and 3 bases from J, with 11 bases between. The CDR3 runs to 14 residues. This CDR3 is CAISVGGATDTQYF. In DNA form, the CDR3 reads TGTGCCATCAGTGTAGGGGGGGCGACAGATACGCAGTATTTT.

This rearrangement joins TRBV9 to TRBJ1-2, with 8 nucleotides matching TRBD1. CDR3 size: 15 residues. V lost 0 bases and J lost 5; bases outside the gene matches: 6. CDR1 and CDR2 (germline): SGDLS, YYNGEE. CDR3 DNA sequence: TGTGCCAGCAGCGTAGGCGGACAGGGAGGGTATGGCTACACCTTC. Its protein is CASSVGGQGGYGYTF.

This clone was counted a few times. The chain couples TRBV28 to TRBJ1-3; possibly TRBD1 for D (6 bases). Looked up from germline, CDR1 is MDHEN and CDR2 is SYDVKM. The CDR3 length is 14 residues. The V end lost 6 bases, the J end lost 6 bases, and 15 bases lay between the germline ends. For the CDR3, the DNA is TGTGCCAGCAGCAGTACAGGGCGGGCAAACACCATATATTTT. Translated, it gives CASSSTGRANTIYF. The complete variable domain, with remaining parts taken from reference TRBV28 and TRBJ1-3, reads DVKVTQSSRYLVKRTGEKVFLECVQDMDHENMFWYRQDPGLGLRLIYFSYDVKMKEKGDIPEGYSVSREKKERFSLILESASTNQTSMYLCASSSTGRANTIYFGEGSWLTVV.

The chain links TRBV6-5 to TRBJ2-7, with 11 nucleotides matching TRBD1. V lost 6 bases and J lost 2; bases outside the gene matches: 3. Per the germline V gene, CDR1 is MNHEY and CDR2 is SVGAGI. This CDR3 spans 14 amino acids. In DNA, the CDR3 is TGTGCCAGCAGCCGGGGACAGGGGGCCTACGAGCAGTACTTC. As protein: CASSRGQGAYEQYF.

This chain's CDR3 is CASSLVGPSNQPQHF. In DNA, the CDR3 is TGTGCCAGCAGTTTAGTTGGACCGAGCAATCAGCCCCAGCATTTT. The J gene is TRBJ1-5, the V gene TRBV27, with D unresolved. The CDR3 covers 15 residues. Looked up from germline, CDR1 is MNHEY and CDR2 is SMNVEV (reference sequence). Trimming cost V 2 bases and J 1 base, with 9 bases left between them.

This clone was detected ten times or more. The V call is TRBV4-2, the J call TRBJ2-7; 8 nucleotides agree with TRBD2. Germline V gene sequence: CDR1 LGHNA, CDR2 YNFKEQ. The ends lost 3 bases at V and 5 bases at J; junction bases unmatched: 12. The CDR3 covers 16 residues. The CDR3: CASSQGSGSGFDEQYF. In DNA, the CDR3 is TGTGCCAGCAGCCAGGGGAGCGGGAGTGGGTTCGACGAGCAGTACTTC.

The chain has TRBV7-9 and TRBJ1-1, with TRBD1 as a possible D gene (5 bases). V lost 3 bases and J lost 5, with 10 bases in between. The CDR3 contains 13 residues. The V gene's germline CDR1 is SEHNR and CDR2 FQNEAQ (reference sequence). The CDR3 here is CASSFGGVTEAFF. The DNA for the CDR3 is TGTGCCAGCAGCTTCGGAGGGGTAACTGAAGCTTTCTTT.

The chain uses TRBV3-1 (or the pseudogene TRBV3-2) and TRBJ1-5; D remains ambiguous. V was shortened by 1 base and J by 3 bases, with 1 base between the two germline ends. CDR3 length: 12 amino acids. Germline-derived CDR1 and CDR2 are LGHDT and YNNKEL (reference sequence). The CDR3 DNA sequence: TGTGCCAGCAGCCAAGCCAATCAGCCCCAGCATTTT. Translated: CASSQANQPQHF.

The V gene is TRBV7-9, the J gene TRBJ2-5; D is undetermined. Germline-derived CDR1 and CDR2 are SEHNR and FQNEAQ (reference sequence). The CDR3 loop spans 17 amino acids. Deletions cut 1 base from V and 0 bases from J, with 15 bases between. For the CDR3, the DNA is TGTGCCAGCAGCTTAGGCGTGTTTTTTGGGGACCAAGAGACCCAGTACTTC. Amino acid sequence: CASSLGVFFGDQETQYF.

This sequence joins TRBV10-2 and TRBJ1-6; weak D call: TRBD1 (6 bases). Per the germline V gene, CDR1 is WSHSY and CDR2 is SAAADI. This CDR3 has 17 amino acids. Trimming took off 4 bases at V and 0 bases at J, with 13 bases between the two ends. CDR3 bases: TGCGCCAGCAGTGCTACAGGGCGCGGCTCCTATAATTCACCCCTCCACTTT. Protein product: CASSATGRGSYNSPLHF.

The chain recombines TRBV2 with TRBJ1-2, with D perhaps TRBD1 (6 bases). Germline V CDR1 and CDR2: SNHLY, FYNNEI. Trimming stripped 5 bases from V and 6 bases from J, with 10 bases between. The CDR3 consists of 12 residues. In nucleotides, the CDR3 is TGTGCCAGCAGTTCACAGGGACATGGCTACACCTTC. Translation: CASSSQGHGYTF. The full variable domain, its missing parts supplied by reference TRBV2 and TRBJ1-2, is EPEVTQTPSHQVTQMGQEVILRCVPISNHLYFYWYRQILGQKVEFLVSFYNNEISEKSEIFDDQFSVERPDGSNFTLKIRSTKLEDSAMYFCASSSQGHGYTFGSGTRLTVV.

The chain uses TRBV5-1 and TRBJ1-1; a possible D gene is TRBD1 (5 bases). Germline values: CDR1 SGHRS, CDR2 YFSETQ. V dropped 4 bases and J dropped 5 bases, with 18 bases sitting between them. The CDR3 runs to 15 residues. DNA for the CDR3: TGCGCCAGCAGCGGCTGGGACGACGGGAGAACTGAAGCTTTCTTT. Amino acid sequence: CASSGWDDGRTEAFF.

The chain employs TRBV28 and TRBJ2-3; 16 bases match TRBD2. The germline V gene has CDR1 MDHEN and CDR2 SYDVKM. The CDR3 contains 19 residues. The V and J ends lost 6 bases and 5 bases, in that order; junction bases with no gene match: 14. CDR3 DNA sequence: TGTGCCAGCAGCCCACTTCCGGGACTAGCGGGAGGGCCCAGAGATACGCAGTATTTT. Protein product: CASSPLPGLAGGPRDTQYF.

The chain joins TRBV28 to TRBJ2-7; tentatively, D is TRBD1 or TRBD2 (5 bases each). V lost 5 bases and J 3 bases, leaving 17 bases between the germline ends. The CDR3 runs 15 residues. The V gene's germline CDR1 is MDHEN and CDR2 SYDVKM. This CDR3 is CASSPTGTVYYEQYF. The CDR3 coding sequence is TGTGCCAGCAGTCCGACCGGGACCGTCTACTACGAGCAGTACTTC. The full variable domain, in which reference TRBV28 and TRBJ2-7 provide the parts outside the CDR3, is DVKVTQSSRYLVKRTGEKVFLECVQDMDHENMFWYRQDPGLGLRLIYFSYDVKMKEKGDIPEGYSVSREKKERFSLILESASTNQTSMYLCASSPTGTVYYEQYFGPGTRLTVT.

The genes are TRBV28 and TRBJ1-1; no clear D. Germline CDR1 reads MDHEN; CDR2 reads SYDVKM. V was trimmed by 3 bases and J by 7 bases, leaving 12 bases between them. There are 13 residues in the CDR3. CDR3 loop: CASSFRGTYEAFF. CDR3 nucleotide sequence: TGTGCCAGCAGTTTCCGCGGTACGTATGAAGCTTTCTTT.

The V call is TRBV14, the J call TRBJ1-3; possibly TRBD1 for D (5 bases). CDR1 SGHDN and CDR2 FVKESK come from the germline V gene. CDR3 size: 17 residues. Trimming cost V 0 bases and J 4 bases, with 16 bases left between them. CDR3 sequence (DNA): TGTGCCAGCAGCCAAGATGTTGGGGCGATCGCCGGAAACACCATATATTTT. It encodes CASSQDVGAIAGNTIYF. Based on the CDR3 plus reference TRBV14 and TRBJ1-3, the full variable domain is EAGVTQFPSHSVIEKGQTVTLRCDPISGHDNLYWYRRVMGKEIKFLLHFVKESKQDESGMPNNRFLAERTGGTYSTLKVQPAELEDSGVYFCASSQDVGAIAGNTIYFGEGSWLTVV.